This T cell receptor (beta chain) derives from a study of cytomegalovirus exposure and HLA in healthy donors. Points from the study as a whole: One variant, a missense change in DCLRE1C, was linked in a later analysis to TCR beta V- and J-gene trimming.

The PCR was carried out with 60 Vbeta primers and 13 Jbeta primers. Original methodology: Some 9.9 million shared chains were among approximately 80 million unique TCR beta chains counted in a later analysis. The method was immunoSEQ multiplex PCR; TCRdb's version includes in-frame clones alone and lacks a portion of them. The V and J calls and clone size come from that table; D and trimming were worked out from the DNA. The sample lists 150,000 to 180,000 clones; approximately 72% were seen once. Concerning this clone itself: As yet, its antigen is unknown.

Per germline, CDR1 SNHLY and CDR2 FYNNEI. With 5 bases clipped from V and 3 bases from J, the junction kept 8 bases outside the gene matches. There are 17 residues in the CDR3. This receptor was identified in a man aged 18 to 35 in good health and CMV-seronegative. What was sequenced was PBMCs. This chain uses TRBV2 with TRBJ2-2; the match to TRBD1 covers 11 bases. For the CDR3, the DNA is TGTGCCAGCAGTCTAGGACCGGGACAGGGGGACACCGGGGAGCTGTTTTTT. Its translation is CASSLGPGQGDTGELFF.